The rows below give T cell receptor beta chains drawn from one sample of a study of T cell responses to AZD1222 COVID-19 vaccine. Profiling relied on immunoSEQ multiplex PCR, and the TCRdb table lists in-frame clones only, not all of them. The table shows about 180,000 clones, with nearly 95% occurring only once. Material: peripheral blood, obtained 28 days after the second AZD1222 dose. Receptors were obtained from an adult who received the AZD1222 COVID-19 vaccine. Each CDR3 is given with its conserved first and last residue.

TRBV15 CATSADVSYGYTF
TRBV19 CATSETGDEQYF
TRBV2 CASRGYLGGSAYEQYF
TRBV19 CATTDILGQPQHF
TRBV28 CASSFPGGSGANVLTF
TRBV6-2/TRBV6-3 CASSIRPGGTGNTIYF
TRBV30 CAWSGGGNEQFF
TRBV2 CASSDYGIQETQYF
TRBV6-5 CASSYVGSSGNTIYF
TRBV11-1 CASSRRGSTEAFF
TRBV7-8 CASSPVGFQRNQPQHF
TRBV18 CASSPGPSRDTEAFF
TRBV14 CASSPFGGLAGYNEQFF
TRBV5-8 CASSPDSVDEKLFF
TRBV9 CASSVGQTPGELFF
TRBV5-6 CASSLAGQGVEKLFF
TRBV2 CASVATGSPEQFF
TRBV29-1 CSVDGRRETQYF
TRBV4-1 CASSHPGQGTYEQYF
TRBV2 CASSEARVGSYGYTF
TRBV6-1 CASSEGQGLSSYNSPLHF
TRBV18 CASSPLVSGTSTDTQYF
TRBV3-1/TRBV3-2 CASSQGFRPEAFF
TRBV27 CASSLRGLADTQYF
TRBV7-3 CASRSGGGNTIYF
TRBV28 CASSLTEGAGNTEAFF
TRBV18 CASSPSDQERGGNTQYF
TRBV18 CASSDRQASTDTQYF
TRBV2 CASSEEAGTGPNYGYTF
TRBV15 CATSREASGGRTDTQYF
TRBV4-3 CASSQVLQGSYNEQFF
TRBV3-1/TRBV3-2 CASSQGPRGLGYGYTF
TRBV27 CASSSSKLKQYF
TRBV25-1 CASSDYRQGKAFF
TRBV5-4 CASSARFSANEQFF
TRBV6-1 CASSAQGASLGGNTIYF
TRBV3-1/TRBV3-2 CATSTTGRTEAFF
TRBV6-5 CASSGLNTQYF
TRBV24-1 CATSEAGQGANEQFF
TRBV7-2 CASSPGTEFYGYTF
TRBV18 CASSEAYGRNQPQHF
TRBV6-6 CASSYPGLRGANVLTF
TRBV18 CASSGDRGFYEQYF
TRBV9 CASSVASGGRSPLHF